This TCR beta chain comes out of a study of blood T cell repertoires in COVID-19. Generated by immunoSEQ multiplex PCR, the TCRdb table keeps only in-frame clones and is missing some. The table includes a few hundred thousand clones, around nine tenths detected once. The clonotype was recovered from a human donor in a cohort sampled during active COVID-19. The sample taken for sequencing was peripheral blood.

The CDR3 sequence: CASSTGQGPNNQPQHF. The CDR3 nucleotides read TGTGCCAGTAGTACCGGACAGGGGCCTAACAATCAGCCCCAGCATTTT. The chain recombines TRBV19 with TRBJ1-5; TRBD1 aligns across 9 bases. Germline V gene sequence: CDR1 LNHDA, CDR2 SQIVND (reference sequence). The CDR3 totals 16 residues. Losses at the gene ends were 4 bases for V and 3 bases for J; bases not matched to a gene: 7.